The rows below give T cell receptor beta chains drawn from one sample of a study of CD8 T cells in ankylosing spondylitis. TCRdb recomputed calls from the 5' RACE reads with MiXCR, one row per CDR3 protein. The table has approximately 250,000 distinct CDR3 sequences, over 30% seen once; the top ten hold roughly 4%. Sequencing was done on a sample of blood, either unsorted or a sorted T cell fraction (not recorded which). Receptors were obtained from a male donor with ankylosing spondylitis or in good health (not recorded which). Each CDR3 is given with its conserved first and last residue. D genes are given only for firm matches. Not every row has a clone size; where given, it reads once, few, many or a size class.

V: TRBV6-5
D: .
J: TRBJ2-7
size: few
DNA: TGTGCCAGCAGTTACTACCAGGGAACCCCCTACGAGCAGTACTTC
CDR3: CASSYYQGTPYEQYF

V: TRBV5-1
D: .
J: TRBJ1-3
size: .
DNA: TGCGCCAGCAGCTTGGGGGGAGCTTCACACTCTGGAAACACCATATATTTT
CDR3: CASSLGGASHSGNTIYF

V: TRBV20-1
D: TRBD1
J: TRBJ2-7
size: .
DNA: TGCAGTGCTCCCCGGACAGGGAACCACGAGCAGTACTTC
CDR3: CSAPRTGNHEQYF

V: TRBV5-5
D: .
J: TRBJ1-3
size: .
DNA: TGTGCCAGCAGCCTCATGGGGTCCATATATTTT
CDR3: CASSLMGSIYF

V: TRBV7-9
D: .
J: TRBJ1-2
size: .
DNA: TGTGCCAGCAGCCCGGGCCGCGGCTACACCTTC
CDR3: CASSPGRGYTF

V: TRBV5-6
D: .
J: TRBJ2-3
size: .
DNA: TGTGCCAGCAGCTTGGAGCACAGTAGCACAGATACGCAGTATTTT
CDR3: CASSLEHSSTDTQYF

V: TRBV5-1
D: .
J: TRBJ2-1
size: few
DNA: TGCGCCAGCAGCTTGGGGGTAGAGGGTAATGAGCAGTTCTTC
CDR3: CASSLGVEGNEQFF

V: TRBV10-2
D: TRBD2
J: TRBJ2-3
size: few
DNA: TGCGCCAGCAATCCAAGGACTAGCGGGGGAACCACAGATACGCAGTATTTT
CDR3: CASNPRTSGGTTDTQYF

V: TRBV28
D: .
J: TRBJ2-7
size: .
DNA: TGTGCCAGCAGTTTTTTGGGCAGTGGCACCTACGAGCAGTACTTC
CDR3: CASSFLGSGTYEQYF

V: TRBV20-1
D: TRBD2
J: TRBJ2-3
size: few
DNA: TGCAGTGCTAGGGTGGCAGCGGGGGGACCCCTCACAGATACGCAGTATTTT
CDR3: CSARVAAGGPLTDTQYF

V: TRBV20-1
D: TRBD2
J: TRBJ2-1
size: few
DNA: TGCAGTGCGCCAGGGACTAGCGGAACCTCCTACAATGAGCAGTTCTTC
CDR3: CSAPGTSGTSYNEQFF

V: TRBV14
D: .
J: TRBJ2-1
size: .
DNA: TGTGCCAGCAGCCAAGTGGGACTTTACAATGAGCAGTTCTTC
CDR3: CASSQVGLYNEQFF

V: TRBV10-3
D: .
J: TRBJ2-7
size: few
DNA: TGTGCCACCCGCAGCGGACAAAACGAGCAGTACTTC
CDR3: CATRSGQNEQYF

V: TRBV12-3/TRBV12-4
D: TRBD1
J: TRBJ2-7
size: .
DNA: TGTGCCAGCAGTCCCGCAGACAGGGATTGGTACGAGCAGTACTTC
CDR3: CASSPADRDWYEQYF

V: TRBV5-1
D: .
J: TRBJ2-1
size: .
DNA: TGCGCCAGCAGCTTGCTGTGGGTCGTAGGCAATGAGCAGTTCTTC
CDR3: CASSLLWVVGNEQFF

V: TRBV5-1
D: .
J: TRBJ2-5
size: once
DNA: TGCGCCAGCAGCCCGACGGACGTACAAGAGACCCAGTACTTC
CDR3: CASSPTDVQETQYF

V: TRBV7-2
D: .
J: TRBJ2-5
size: few
DNA: TGTGCCAGCAGCTTAGTAGCACCACAAGAGACCCAGTACTTC
CDR3: CASSLVAPQETQYF

V: TRBV9
D: .
J: TRBJ2-5
size: .
DNA: TGTGCCAGCAGCGTAGAACACCAAGAGACCCAGTACTTC
CDR3: CASSVEHQETQYF

V: TRBV5-1
D: .
J: TRBJ2-3
size: many
DNA: TGCGCCAGCAGCTTCGGCACAGATACGCAGTATTTT
CDR3: CASSFGTDTQYF

V: TRBV6-1
D: .
J: TRBJ2-3
size: .
DNA: TGTGCCACCAGACCCTCCGGGGGCTCAGATACGCAGTATTTT
CDR3: CATRPSGGSDTQYF

V: TRBV5-6
D: .
J: TRBJ1-1
size: .
DNA: TGTGCCAGCAGCTTGGGGCGGGGCATCCCTGAAGCTTTCTTT
CDR3: CASSLGRGIPEAFF

V: TRBV7-9
D: TRBD1
J: TRBJ2-1
size: few
DNA: TGTGCCAGCAGCCCAGGGACAGGGATCAATGAGCAGTTCTTC
CDR3: CASSPGTGINEQFF

V: TRBV20-1
D: .
J: TRBJ2-1
size: .
DNA: TGCAGCCCGAAGGGGGGGAATGAGCAGTTCTTC
CDR3: CSPKGGNEQFF

V: TRBV20-1
D: TRBD1
J: TRBJ2-7
size: many
DNA: TGCAGTGCTAGTTCGGTGGACAGGGCCGTCTCCTACGAGCAGTACTTC
CDR3: CSASSVDRAVSYEQYF

V: TRBV15
D: TRBD1
J: TRBJ2-7
size: .
DNA: TGTGCCACCAGCAGGCATCGGACAGGTTCGACAGGTCAACCCTACGAGCAGTACTTC
CDR3: CATSRHRTGSTGQPYEQYF

V: TRBV20-1
D: .
J: TRBJ2-7
size: .
DNA: TGCAGTGCTAGAGACTTACGGACGGCGTCCTACGAGCAGTACTTC
CDR3: CSARDLRTASYEQYF

V: TRBV7-9
D: .
J: TRBJ2-5
size: few
DNA: TGTGCCAGCAGCCCCTCGGGGGAGACCCAGTACTTC
CDR3: CASSPSGETQYF

V: TRBV18
D: .
J: TRBJ2-7
size: .
DNA: TGTGCCAGCTCACCTCAAAACAGGGAAAGCAGTAGGTTC
CDR3: CASSPQNRESSRF

V: TRBV29-1
D: TRBD1
J: TRBJ2-3
size: few
DNA: TGCAGCGTTGAAGACCCTAGGAACAGGGGATATGATACGCAGTATTTT
CDR3: CSVEDPRNRGYDTQYF

V: TRBV20-1
D: .
J: TRBJ2-7
size: few
DNA: TGCAGTGCCACGGCTAACTCCTACGAGCAGTACTTC
CDR3: CSATANSYEQYF

V: TRBV20-1
D: .
J: TRBJ2-1
size: few
DNA: TGCAGTGCTAGGACAGACTTTTCCTACAATGAGCAGTTCTTC
CDR3: CSARTDFSYNEQFF

V: TRBV29-1
D: .
J: TRBJ2-5
size: many
DNA: TGCAGCGTCGACGCCTCCCAAGAGACCCAGTACTTC
CDR3: CSVDASQETQYF

V: TRBV6-5
D: .
J: TRBJ2-7
size: .
DNA: TGTGCCAGCAGTTATCCCTCAGGACAGAGCCAGCACTTC
CDR3: CASSYPSGQSQHF

V: TRBV29-1
D: TRBD1
J: TRBJ2-1
size: .
DNA: TGCAGTACCAGGACAGGGGGCTACAATGAGCAGTTCTTC
CDR3: CSTRTGGYNEQFF

V: TRBV9
D: .
J: TRBJ2-5
size: .
DNA: TGTGCCAGCAGCGTAGGAACAGCCCAAGAGACCCAGTACTTC
CDR3: CASSVGTAQETQYF

V: TRBV5-1
D: TRBD2
J: TRBJ2-3
size: .
DNA: TGCGCCAGCAGCCCCAGCGGGGGGGCCGACGATACGCAGTATTTT
CDR3: CASSPSGGADDTQYF

V: TRBV7-9
D: TRBD2
J: TRBJ2-5
size: .
DNA: TGTGCCAGCAGCTTGTGGAGCGGGGGGTCGTACCAAGAGACCCAGTACTTC
CDR3: CASSLWSGGSYQETQYF

V: TRBV24-1
D: TRBD1
J: TRBJ2-7
size: .
DNA: TGTGCCACCAGTGAGGGACAGATCTACGAGCAGTACTTC
CDR3: CATSEGQIYEQYF

V: TRBV20-1
D: TRBD1
J: TRBJ1-2
size: few
DNA: TGCAGTGCTACTCGACCGACAGGGTGGGGGTATGGCTACACCTTC
CDR3: CSATRPTGWGYGYTF

V: TRBV12-3/TRBV12-4
D: .
J: TRBJ1-1
size: few
DNA: TGTGCCAGCAGGAACAGGGAGACTGAAGCTTTCTTT
CDR3: CASRNRETEAFF

V: TRBV20-1
D: .
J: TRBJ2-5
size: many
DNA: TGCAGTGCTAGTTTCCTTAGGGACCAGTACCAAGAGACCCAGTACTTC
CDR3: CSASFLRDQYQETQYF

V: TRBV3-1
D: TRBD2
J: TRBJ2-7
size: few
DNA: TGTGCCAGCTCCGCCGGGACTAGCAACCCCGAGCAGTACTTC
CDR3: CASSAGTSNPEQYF